Included here is one TCR beta chain sequence, with context. This record comes from a study of blood T cell repertoires in COVID-19. Study summary: Specimens from acute and convalescent COVID-19 originated in the United States, Italy and Spain.

Symptom resolution, clearance, or two negative PCRs marked the recovered donors of Cohort 3. How the authors handled the data: Amplification from reference gene primers served as the basis for estimated nucleated cell counts. The repertoire was sequenced with immunoSEQ multiplex PCR; TCRdb's copy has only in-frame clones and lacks some. D and trimming come from the DNA, and the V and J calls and clone size come from that table. This sample has some 300,000 clones, with 89% found just once. The sequenced sample was PBMCs or T cells enriched from blood (not recorded which). This sequence originates from a young woman who had recovered from COVID-19.

The CDR3 DNA reads TGTGCCAGCAGTGCACGAATCCGGGACAGGGTCTATGGCTACACCTTC. It encodes CASSARIRDRVYGYTF. V gene TRBV28 combines with J gene TRBJ1-2; 9 bases fit TRBD1. Trimming removed 5 bases from V and 4 bases from J; junction bases left unmatched: 11. Germline V lookup: CDR1 MDHEN, CDR2 SYDVKM. This CDR3 is built from 16 residues.